The clone carrying this TCR beta chain was counted only a few times. The sample originates from a study of tumor T cells in aggressive B-cell lymphoma. Sequenced by immunoSEQ multiplex PCR; TCRdb stores in-frame clones only, minus some. The table shows 5,000 to 7,000 clones, with roughly 86% occurring only once. The CDR3 is 15 residues long. V lost 5 bases and J lost 4, with 18 bases in between. Germline CDR1 MNHNS, CDR2 SASEGT. The clonotype originates from an adult with diffuse large B cell lymphoma. Some clones in this sample may be carry-over from other donors' samples. The sequencing input was tumor tissue. The chain joins TRBV6-1 to TRBJ2-7; D possibly corresponds to TRBD1 (5 bases). The CDR3 region has the DNA TGTGCCAGCAGTTTCTATGGGGCCTCCGGGTACGAGCAGTACTTC. Residues: CASSFYGASGYEQYF.